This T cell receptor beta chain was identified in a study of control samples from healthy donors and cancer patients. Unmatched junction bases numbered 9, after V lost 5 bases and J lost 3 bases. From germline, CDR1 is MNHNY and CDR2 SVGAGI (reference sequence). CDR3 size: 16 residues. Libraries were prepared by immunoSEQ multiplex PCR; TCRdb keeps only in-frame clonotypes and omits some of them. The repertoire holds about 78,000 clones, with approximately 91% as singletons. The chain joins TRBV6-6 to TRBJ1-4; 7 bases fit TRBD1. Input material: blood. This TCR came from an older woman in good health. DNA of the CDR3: TGTGCCAGCAGTGCCCTCGACAGGGTGGCTAATGAAAAACTGTTTTTT. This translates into CASSALDRVANEKLFF.